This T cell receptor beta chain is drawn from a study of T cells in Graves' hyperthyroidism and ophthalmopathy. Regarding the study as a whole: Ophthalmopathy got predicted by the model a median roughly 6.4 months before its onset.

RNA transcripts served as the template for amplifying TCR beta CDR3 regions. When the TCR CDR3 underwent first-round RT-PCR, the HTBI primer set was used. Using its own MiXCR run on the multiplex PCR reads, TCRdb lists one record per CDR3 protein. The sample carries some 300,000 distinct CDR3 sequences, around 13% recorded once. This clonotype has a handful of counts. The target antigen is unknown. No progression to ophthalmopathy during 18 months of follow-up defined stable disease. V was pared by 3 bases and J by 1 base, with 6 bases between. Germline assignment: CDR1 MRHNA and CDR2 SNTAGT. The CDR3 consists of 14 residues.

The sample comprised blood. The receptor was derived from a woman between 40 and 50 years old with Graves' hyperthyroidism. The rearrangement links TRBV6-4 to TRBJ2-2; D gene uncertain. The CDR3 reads CASSESGNTGELFF. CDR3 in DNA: TGTGCCAGCAGTGAATCGGGGAACACCGGGGAGCTGTTTTTT.